This TCR beta chain derives from a study of patients and donors after allogeneic stem cell transplantation. This clonotype was seen a few times. This CDR3 is 12 amino acids long. V lost 2 bases, J lost 8 bases, and 10 bases lay in between. CDR1 DFQATT and CDR2 SNEGSKA come from the germline V gene (reference sequence). A single record per CDR3 protein comes from TCRdb applying MiXCR to the RT-PCR reads. The data show 390,000 or so distinct CDR3 sequences, under 20% seen once. The chain employs TRBV20-1 and TRBJ2-1; D remains unclear. The sample comprised blood, either unsorted or a sorted T cell fraction (not recorded which). This sequence was found in a human donor who was either an allogeneic HSCT recipient or a stem cell or donor lymphocyte infusion donor (not recorded which). It is not recorded whose cells these are; they may come from a transplant donor. The CDR3 is CSARPLDHEQFF. DNA for the CDR3: TGCAGTGCTAGACCCTTGGACCATGAGCAGTTCTTC.